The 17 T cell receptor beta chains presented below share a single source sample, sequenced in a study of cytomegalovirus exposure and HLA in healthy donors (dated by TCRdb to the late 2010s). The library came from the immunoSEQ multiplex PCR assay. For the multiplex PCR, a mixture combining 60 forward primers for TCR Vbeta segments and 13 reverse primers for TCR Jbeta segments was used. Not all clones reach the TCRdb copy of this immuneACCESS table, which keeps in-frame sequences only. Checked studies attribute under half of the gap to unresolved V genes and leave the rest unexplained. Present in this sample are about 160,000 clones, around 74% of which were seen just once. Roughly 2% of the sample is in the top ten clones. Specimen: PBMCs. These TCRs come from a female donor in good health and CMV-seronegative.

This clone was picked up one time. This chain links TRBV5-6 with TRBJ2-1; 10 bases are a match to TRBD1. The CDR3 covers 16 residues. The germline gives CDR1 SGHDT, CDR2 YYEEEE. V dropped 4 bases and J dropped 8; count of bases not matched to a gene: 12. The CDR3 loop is CASSLKTGGLFDEQFF. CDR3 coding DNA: TGTGCCAGCAGCCTCAAGACAGGGGGCTTGTTTGATGAGCAGTTCTTC.

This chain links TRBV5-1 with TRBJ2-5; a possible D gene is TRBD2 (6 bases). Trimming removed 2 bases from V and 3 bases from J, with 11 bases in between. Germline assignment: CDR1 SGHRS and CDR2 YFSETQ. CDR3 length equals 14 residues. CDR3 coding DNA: TGCGCCAGCAGCTTTTCTCGGAGGGAAGAGACCCAGTACTTC. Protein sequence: CASSFSRREETQYF.

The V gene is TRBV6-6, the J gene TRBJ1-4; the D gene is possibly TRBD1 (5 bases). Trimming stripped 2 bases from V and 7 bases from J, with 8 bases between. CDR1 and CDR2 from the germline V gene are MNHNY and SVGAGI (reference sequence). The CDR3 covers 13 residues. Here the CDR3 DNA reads TGTGCCAGCAGTTACCGGCAGGGTGAAAAACTGTTTTTT. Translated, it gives CASSYRQGEKLFF.

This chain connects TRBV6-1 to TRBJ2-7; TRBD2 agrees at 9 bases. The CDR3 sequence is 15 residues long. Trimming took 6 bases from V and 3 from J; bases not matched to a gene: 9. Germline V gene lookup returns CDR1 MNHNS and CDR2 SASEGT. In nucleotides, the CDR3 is TGTGCCAGCAGAACGACTAGCGGTCTTATCTACGAGCAGTACTTC. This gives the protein CASRTTSGLIYEQYF.

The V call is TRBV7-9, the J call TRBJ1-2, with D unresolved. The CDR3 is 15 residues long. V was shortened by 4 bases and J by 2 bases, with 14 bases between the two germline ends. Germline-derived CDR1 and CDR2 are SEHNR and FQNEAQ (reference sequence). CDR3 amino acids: CASSYTRQDNYGYTF. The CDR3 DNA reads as TGTGCCAGCAGCTATACTAGGCAGGACAACTATGGCTACACCTTC.

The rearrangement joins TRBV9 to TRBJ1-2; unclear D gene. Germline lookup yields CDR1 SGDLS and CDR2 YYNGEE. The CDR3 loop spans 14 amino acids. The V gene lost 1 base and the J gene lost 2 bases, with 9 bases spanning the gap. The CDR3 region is CASSVSGGNYGYTF. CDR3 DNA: TGTGCCAGCAGCGTAAGTGGAGGGAACTATGGCTACACCTTC.

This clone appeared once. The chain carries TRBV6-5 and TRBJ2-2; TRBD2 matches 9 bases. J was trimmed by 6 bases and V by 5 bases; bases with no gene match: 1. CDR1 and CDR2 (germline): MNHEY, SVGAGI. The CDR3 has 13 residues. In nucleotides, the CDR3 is TGTGCCAGCAGTAGCGGGGGGCCCGGGGAGCTGTTTTTT. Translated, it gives CASSSGGPGELFF.

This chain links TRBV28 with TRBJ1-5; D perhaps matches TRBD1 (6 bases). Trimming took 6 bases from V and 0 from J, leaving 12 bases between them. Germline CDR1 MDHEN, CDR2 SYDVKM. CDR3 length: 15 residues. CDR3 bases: TGTGCCAGCAGCTCCACAGGGCATAGCAATCAGCCCCAGCATTTT. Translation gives CASSSTGHSNQPQHF.

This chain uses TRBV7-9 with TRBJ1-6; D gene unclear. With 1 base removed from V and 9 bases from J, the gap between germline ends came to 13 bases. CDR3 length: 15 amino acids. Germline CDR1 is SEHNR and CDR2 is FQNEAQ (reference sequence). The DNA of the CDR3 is TGTGCCAGCAGCTTAGATCCAGGAACACTTTCACCCCTCCACTTT. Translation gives CASSLDPGTLSPLHF.

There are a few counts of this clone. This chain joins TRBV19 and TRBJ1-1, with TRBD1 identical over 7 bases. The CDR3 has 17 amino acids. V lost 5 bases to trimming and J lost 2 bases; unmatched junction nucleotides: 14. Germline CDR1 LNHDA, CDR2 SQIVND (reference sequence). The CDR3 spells CASSLQGPTGQNTEAFF. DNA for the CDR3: TGTGCCAGTAGTCTTCAAGGCCCGACAGGGCAAAACACTGAAGCTTTCTTT.

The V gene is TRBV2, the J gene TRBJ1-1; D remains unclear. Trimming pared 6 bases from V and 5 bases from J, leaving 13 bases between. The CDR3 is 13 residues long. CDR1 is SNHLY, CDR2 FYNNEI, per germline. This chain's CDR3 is CASSLLRGTEAFF. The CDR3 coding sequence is TGTGCCAGCAGCTTGCTCCGGGGAACTGAAGCTTTCTTT.

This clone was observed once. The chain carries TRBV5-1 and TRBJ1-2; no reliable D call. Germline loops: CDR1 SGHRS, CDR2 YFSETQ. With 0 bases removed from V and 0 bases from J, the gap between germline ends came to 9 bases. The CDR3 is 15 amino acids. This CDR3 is CASSLGGGANYGYTF. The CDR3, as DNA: TGCGCCAGCAGCTTGGGCGGAGGAGCTAACTATGGCTACACCTTC. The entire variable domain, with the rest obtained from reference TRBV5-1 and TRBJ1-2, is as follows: KAGVTQTPRYLIKTRGQQVTLSCSPISGHRSVSWYQQTPGQGLQFLFEYFSETQRNKGNFPGRFSGRQFSNSRSEMNVSTLELGDSALYLCASSLGGGANYGYTFGSGTRLTVV.

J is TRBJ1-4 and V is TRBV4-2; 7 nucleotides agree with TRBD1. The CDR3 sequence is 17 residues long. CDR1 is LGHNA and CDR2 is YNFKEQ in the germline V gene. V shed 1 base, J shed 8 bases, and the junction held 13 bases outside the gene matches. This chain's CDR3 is CASSQARQGEILEKLFF. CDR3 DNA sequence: TGTGCCAGCAGCCAAGCCCGACAGGGAGAGATTTTAGAAAAACTGTTTTTT.

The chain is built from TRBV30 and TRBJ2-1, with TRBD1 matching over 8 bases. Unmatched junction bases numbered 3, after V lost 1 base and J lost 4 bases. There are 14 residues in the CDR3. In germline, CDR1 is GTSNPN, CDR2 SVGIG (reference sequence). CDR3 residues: CAWSAGQGYNEQFF. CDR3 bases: TGTGCCTGGAGTGCCGGACAGGGATACAATGAGCAGTTCTTC.

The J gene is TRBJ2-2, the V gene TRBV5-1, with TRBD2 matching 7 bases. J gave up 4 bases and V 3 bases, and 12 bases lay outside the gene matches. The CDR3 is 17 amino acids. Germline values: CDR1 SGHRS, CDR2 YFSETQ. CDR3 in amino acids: CASSSPLAGDITGELFF. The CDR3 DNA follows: TGCGCCAGCAGCTCCCCCCTCGCGGGAGATATCACCGGGGAGCTGTTTTTT.

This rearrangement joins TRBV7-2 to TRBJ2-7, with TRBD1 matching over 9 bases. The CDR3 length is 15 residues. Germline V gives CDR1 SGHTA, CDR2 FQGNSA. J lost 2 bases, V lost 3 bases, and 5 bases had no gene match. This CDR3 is CASSFGGQGTYEQYF. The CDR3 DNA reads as TGTGCCAGCAGCTTTGGGGGACAGGGCACCTACGAGCAGTACTTC.

This chain's CDR3 is CASSAQPSGGGNEQFF. The CDR3 DNA sequence: TGTGCCAGCAGCGCCCAACCTAGCGGGGGGGGCAATGAGCAGTTCTTC. The chain carries TRBV7-3 and TRBJ2-1; 12 bases align to TRBD2. Trimming removed 5 bases from V and 6 bases from J; junction bases left unmatched: 8. The germline gives CDR1 SGHTA, CDR2 FQGTGA. This CDR3 has 16 amino acids.